Below, 27 T cell receptor beta chains from the same sample are listed, as sequenced in a study of T cell responses to AZD1222 COVID-19 vaccine. Repertoires were generated with immunoSEQ multiplex PCR, while TCRdb's copy carries only in-frame clones and drops some. The sample lists over 130,000 clones, around 90% occurring once. The input for sequencing was peripheral blood, taken 28 days after the second AZD1222 dose. These receptors were collected from an adult who received the AZD1222 COVID-19 vaccine.

The chain has TRBV6-6 and TRBJ1-1; no clear D. Germline CDR1 and CDR2: MNHNY and SVGAGI (reference sequence). The CDR3 is made up of 16 amino acids. V was pared by 0 bases and J by 6 bases, with 17 bases between. The CDR3 protein is CASSYSLFSSSPEAFF. For the CDR3, the DNA is TGTGCCAGCAGTTACTCGTTATTCAGTTCCTCCCCTGAAGCTTTCTTT.

V gene TRBV11-3 combines with J gene TRBJ2-1; TRBD2 agrees at 10 bases. The CDR3 length is 16 residues. J was trimmed by 8 bases and V by 2 bases; bases with no gene match: 9. The V gene's germline CDR1 is SGHNT and CDR2 YENEEA. DNA for the CDR3: TGTGCCAGCAGCTTAAGTGGGCTAGCGGGAGTGGATGAGCAGTTCTTC. It codes for CASSLSGLAGVDEQFF.

The chain links TRBV15 to TRBJ1-2, with D possibly being TRBD1 (5 bases). In germline, CDR1 is LNHNV, CDR2 YYDKDF (reference sequence). CDR3 length: 16 residues. Trimming removed 1 base at V and 3 bases at J, with 15 bases between. The CDR3 reads CATSRGAGISHYGYTF. CDR3 in DNA: TGTGCCACCAGCAGAGGGGCAGGGATCTCTCACTATGGCTACACCTTC.

This clone showed up just a few times. The rearrangement links TRBV27 to TRBJ2-7, with D uncertain. The CDR3 consists of 14 residues. Germline values: CDR1 MNHEY, CDR2 SMNVEV (reference sequence). V was cut by 2 bases and J by 2 bases, with 10 bases left in between. The CDR3 nucleotides are TGTGCCAGCAGTTTAGCCTCTTTCCCCTACGAGCAGTACTTC. As protein: CASSLASFPYEQYF.

The V call is TRBV14, the J call TRBJ2-1; TRBD1 agrees at 7 bases. Germline CDR1 SGHDN, CDR2 FVKESK. Trimming removed 5 bases from V and 13 bases from J; junction bases left unmatched: 11. There are 13 residues in the CDR3. CDR3 nucleotides: TGTGCCAGCAGCTTCGACAGGGTGATTCCCCAGTTCTTC. Amino acids: CASSFDRVIPQFF.

The V call is TRBV2, the J call TRBJ1-2; D not certain. Germline CDR1 SNHLY, CDR2 FYNNEI. This CDR3 comprises 14 residues. V dropped 3 bases and J dropped 9 bases, with 17 bases sitting between them. The CDR3 protein is CASSEKVGVRRYTF. CDR3 coding DNA: TGTGCCAGCAGTGAGAAAGTGGGCGTTCGCCGCTACACCTTC.

The J gene is TRBJ1-3, the V gene TRBV7-9; D is ambiguous. The CDR3 is made up of 13 amino acids. Germline CDR1 SEHNR, CDR2 FQNEAQ (reference sequence). V lost 5 bases, J lost 4 bases, and 9 bases lay in between. CDR3 amino acids: CASSRGSGNTIYF. In nucleotides, the CDR3 is TGTGCCAGCAGCCGGGGTTCAGGAAACACCATATATTTT.

The V call is TRBV30, the J call TRBJ1-1; no firm D call. Trimming took off 1 base at V and 2 bases at J, with 8 bases between the two ends. The CDR3 length is 13 residues. Germline V gene sequence: CDR1 GTSNPN, CDR2 SVGIG (reference sequence). As DNA, the CDR3 is TGTGCCTGGAGTGGACACCGTAACACTGAAGCTTTCTTT. Translating it yields CAWSGHRNTEAFF.

V is TRBV5-6 and J is TRBJ1-2; D might be TRBD1 (5 bases). CDR1 and CDR2 from the germline V gene are SGHDT and YYEEEE. CDR3 size: 17 residues. V was trimmed by 2 bases and J by 0 bases, leaving 17 bases between them. In nucleotides, the CDR3 is TGTGCCAGCAGCTTTGATATCGGGGACTTCGCTAACTATGGCTACACCTTC. Translating it yields CASSFDIGDFANYGYTF.

The V and J genes are TRBV5-6 and TRBJ1-2; TRBD1 matches 9 bases. Germline V gene sequence: CDR1 SGHDT, CDR2 YYEEEE. V dropped 4 bases and J dropped 1; count of bases not matched to a gene: 8. The CDR3 runs 16 residues. The CDR3 spells CASSGTGTPFNYGYTF. For the CDR3, the DNA is TGTGCCAGCAGCGGGACAGGGACACCCTTTAACTATGGCTACACCTTC.

V and J are TRBV27 and TRBJ2-3; 12 positions agree with TRBD2. The CDR3 consists of 16 residues. Germline V gene sequence: CDR1 MNHEY, CDR2 SMNVEV (reference sequence). V shed 5 bases, J shed 9 bases, and the junction held 12 bases outside the gene matches. For the CDR3, the DNA is TGTGCCAGCAGTCCGTCTAGCGGGAGGGCCTCGATAACGCAGTATTTT. Translation: CASSPSSGRASITQYF.

CDR3 residues: CASSPGLAGYEQFF. The CDR3 nucleotides read TGTGCCAGCAGTCCTGGACTAGCGGGTTATGAGCAGTTCTTC. The gene calls are TRBV27 and TRBJ2-1, with 11 positions matching TRBD2. The V and J ends lost 5 bases and 8 bases, in that order; junction bases with no gene match: 5. Germline assignment: CDR1 MNHEY and CDR2 SMNVEV (reference sequence). The CDR3 totals 14 residues.

The chain employs TRBV10-3 and TRBJ1-1; 7 nucleotides agree with TRBD1. Germline-derived CDR1 and CDR2 are ENHRY and SYGVKD. V lost 2 bases and J lost 6; bases outside the gene matches: 3. CDR3 length: 13 amino acids. The CDR3 DNA reads TGTGCCATCAGTGAGGCCGGGACAGCTGAAGCTTTCTTT. Translating it yields CAISEAGTAEAFF.

The rearrangement links TRBV9 to TRBJ2-1; D unclear. With 3 bases removed from V and 3 bases from J, the gap between germline ends came to 13 bases. The CDR3 runs to 15 residues. Germline CDR1 reads SGDLS; CDR2 reads YYNGEE. The CDR3, as DNA: TGTGCCAGCAGCGCCGACTTTACCCTCTACAATGAGCAGTTCTTC. Translation gives CASSADFTLYNEQFF.

The rearrangement uses TRBV18 and TRBJ1-1; 7 bases line up with TRBD1. The CDR3 extends over 13 amino acids. Per the germline V gene, CDR1 is KGHSH and CDR2 is LQKENI. After removal of 2 bases from V and 8 bases from J, the junction contained 5 bases not matched to a gene. For the CDR3, the DNA is TGTGCCAGCTCACCAAGACAGGGAGAGGAAGCTTTCTTT. This codes for CASSPRQGEEAFF.

V usage is TRBV18 and J usage is TRBJ2-2; the D call may be TRBD1 or TRBD2 (6 bases each). CDR1 is KGHSH, CDR2 LQKENI, per germline. This CDR3 has 16 amino acids. The V end was cut by 3 bases, the J end by 1 base, with 12 bases between. CDR3 sequence: CASSPMGGWNTGELFF. For the CDR3, the DNA is TGTGCCAGCTCACCGATGGGGGGCTGGAACACCGGGGAGCTGTTTTTT.

The rearrangement joins TRBV19 to TRBJ1-1; the D is unclear. Per germline, CDR1 LNHDA and CDR2 SQIVND (reference sequence). The germline V and J ends were trimmed by 7 bases and 0 bases, with 12 bases remaining between them. The CDR3 is 14 residues long. CDR3 loop: CASTDAPLNTEAFF. The CDR3, as DNA: TGTGCCAGTACCGATGCGCCCTTGAACACTGAAGCTTTCTTT. Together with reference TRBV19 and TRBJ1-1, the CDR3 gives the full variable domain: DGGITQSPKYLFRKEGQNVTLSCEQNLNHDAMYWYRQDPGQGLRLIYYSQIVNDFQKGDIAEGYSVSREKKESFPLTVTSAQKNPTAFYLCASTDAPLNTEAFFGQGTRLTVV.

This rearrangement joins TRBV6-1 to TRBJ1-1; D call uncertain. The CDR3 loop spans 16 amino acids. V dropped 5 bases and J dropped 10 bases, with 26 bases sitting between them. Germline CDR1 MNHNS, CDR2 SASEGT. CDR3 sequence: CASSQDIRDPPEGAFF. The CDR3 DNA is TGTGCCAGCAGTCAAGACATCAGAGACCCCCCCGAGGGAGCTTTCTTT.

This chain joins TRBV5-4 and TRBJ2-1; 8 nucleotides match TRBD1. CDR1 SGHNT and CDR2 YYREEE come from the germline V gene (reference sequence). V was clipped by 4 bases and J by 7 bases; unmatched bases: 7. The CDR3 has 14 amino acids. CDR3 in DNA: TGTGCCAGCAGCGGACAGGGCAGGGATAATGAGCAGTTCTTC. As protein: CASSGQGRDNEQFF.

This chain uses TRBV7-8 with TRBJ1-3; D may be TRBD1 (5 bases). Trimming took off 5 bases at V and 0 bases at J, with 8 bases between the two ends. Germline V gene sequence: CDR1 SGHVS, CDR2 FQNEAQ. The length of the CDR3 is 14 residues. The chain's CDR3 is CASSPGTSGNTIYF. DNA for the CDR3: TGTGCCAGCAGCCCGGGGACCTCTGGAAACACCATATATTTT. Drawing the rest from reference TRBV7-8 and TRBJ1-3, the complete variable domain is GAGVSQSPRYKVAKRGQDVALRCDPISGHVSLFWYQQALGQGPEFLTYFQNEAQLDKSGLPSDRFFAERPEGSVSTLKIQRTQQEDSAVYLCASSPGTSGNTIYFGEGSWLTVV.

The rearrangement joins TRBV5-4 to TRBJ1-6; D is unresolved. The CDR3 is 14 residues long. V was clipped by 1 base and J by 5 bases, with 7 bases between them. CDR1 SGHNT and CDR2 YYREEE come from the germline V gene (reference sequence). The CDR3 DNA reads TGTGCCAGCAGCTTGCGGAGGGATAATTCACCCCTCCACTTT. Protein sequence: CASSLRRDNSPLHF.

The rearrangement joins TRBV5-4 to TRBJ1-5; no definite D call. V was shortened by 0 bases and J by 0 bases, with 7 bases between the two germline ends. From germline, CDR1 is SGHNT and CDR2 YYREEE (reference sequence). The CDR3 is 15 residues long. The CDR3 loop is CASSLGGYSNQPQHF. The CDR3 DNA follows: TGTGCCAGCAGCTTGGGAGGTTATAGCAATCAGCCCCAGCATTTT.

About this clone itself: The sample carries other DNA sequences with the same CDR3. The chain uses TRBV19 and TRBJ1-2; 8 bases align to TRBD1. J was trimmed by 8 bases and V by 5 bases; bases with no gene match: 13. There are 15 residues in the CDR3. From germline, CDR1 is LNHDA and CDR2 SQIVND (reference sequence). The CDR3 region has the DNA TGTGCCAGTAGTCCAAGACAGGGGAGACGAGAGGGCTACACCTTC. This codes for CASSPRQGRREGYTF.

The chain is built from TRBV3-1 (or the pseudogene TRBV3-2) and TRBJ2-2, with 10 bases lining up with TRBD2. Germline-derived CDR1 and CDR2 are LGHDT and YNNKEL (reference sequence). The CDR3 contains 15 residues. V lost 0 bases and J lost 7; bases outside the gene matches: 2. The CDR3 region is CASSQDSGRSGELFF. CDR3 DNA sequence: TGTGCCAGCAGCCAAGATAGCGGGAGGAGCGGGGAGCTGTTTTTT.

This sequence joins TRBV14 and TRBJ2-5; TRBD2 matches at 7 bases. The CDR3 is made up of 13 amino acids. From germline, CDR1 is SGHDN and CDR2 FVKESK. The V and J ends lost 0 bases and 7 bases, in that order; junction bases with no gene match: 2. The CDR3 nucleotides are TGTGCCAGCAGCCAAGATCAGCGGGGGACCCAGTACTTC. Protein: CASSQDQRGTQYF.

The V gene is TRBV7-9, the J gene TRBJ1-2; 7 positions match TRBD1. The germline V gene has CDR1 SEHNR and CDR2 FQNEAQ (reference sequence). This CDR3 is built from 13 residues. Germline trimming cut 5 bases from V and 7 bases from J; bases unmatched to any gene: 7. CDR3 residues: CASSLWTGPGYTF. For the CDR3, the DNA is TGTGCCAGCAGCCTCTGGACAGGCCCTGGCTACACCTTC.

A single count supports this clone. This sequence joins TRBV5-1 and TRBJ1-1; the D is unclear. This CDR3 spans 15 amino acids. CDR1 and CDR2 from the germline V gene are SGHRS and YFSETQ. Deletions cut 2 bases from V and 3 bases from J, with 14 bases between. The CDR3 reads CASSFTFQADTEAFF. CDR3 bases: TGCGCCAGCAGCTTTACGTTCCAGGCGGACACTGAAGCTTTCTTT.